The following is a T cell receptor beta chain sequence with its context. The data were obtained in a study of blood T cell repertoires in COVID-19. Clones were read by immunoSEQ multiplex PCR, and TCRdb kept only the in-frame ones, dropping some. This repertoire shows about 270,000 clones, approximately 90% found once; its top ten account for approximately 2.9%. Germline-derived CDR1 and CDR2 are SNHLY and FYNNEI. Trimming shortened V by 1 base and J by 3 bases, and 26 bases separated the two germline ends. This CDR3 is built from 20 residues. The receptor was isolated from a man between 35 and 55 years old who had been exposed to COVID-19. V usage is TRBV2 and J usage is TRBJ2-3; D unclear. Material: PBMCs or T cells enriched from blood (not recorded which). The CDR3 reads CASSEEPPYFLLEPTDTQYF. CDR3 nucleotide sequence: TGTGCCAGCAGTGAAGAACCCCCATACTTCTTGCTGGAGCCAACAGATACGCAGTATTTT.